This entry is about one T cell receptor (beta chain). Per the study methods: Reference gene primer amplification gave estimated nucleated cell counts. Assay: immunoSEQ multiplex PCR; the TCRdb copy retains only in-frame clones and omits some. D and trimming come from the DNA, and the V and J calls and clone size come from that table. The sample gives roughly 480,000 clones, about 88% of which show up once; roughly 0.92% is in the top ten. This entry belongs to a study of blood T cell repertoires in COVID-19. Study-level background: Whether acute or convalescent, the COVID-19 samples came from the United States, Italy and Spain. Nucleic acid was either cDNA or gDNA, and it came from T cells, B-cell-depleted T cells, or PBMCs.

Trimming pared 9 bases from V and 5 bases from J, leaving 22 bases between. The CDR3 contains 15 residues. A Seattle source enrolled patients during active infection and followed them longitudinally. Sequencing input: peripheral blood. This TCR came from a man younger than 35 with COVID-19, enrolled during active disease. The chain carries TRBV23-1 and TRBJ1-2; D may be TRBD1 (5 bases). TRBV23-1 is identified as an open reading frame with a role that is uncertain. In nucleotides, the CDR3 is TGCGCCAGAAGCACAATAGGGGTACAGAAATATGGCTACACCTTC. Residues: CARSTIGVQKYGYTF.